This T cell receptor beta chain was captured in a study of T-cell reconstitution after alpha-beta-depleted transplantation in children. CDR1 is SEHNR and CDR2 is FQNEAQ in the germline V gene (reference sequence). Deletions cut 1 base from V and 0 bases from J, with 7 bases between. This CDR3 has 14 residues. Library preparation (for TCRbeta) was performed with unique molecular identifiers. MiXCR was run by TCRdb on the PCR reads, yielding one entry per CDR3 protein. This table has about 360,000 distinct CDR3 sequences, 13% appearing once. This clonotype has a count of ten or more. The rearrangement joins TRBV7-9 to TRBJ2-7, with D possibly being TRBD1 (6 bases). Sequenced here: PBMCs, sampled from the stem cell graft. This receptor was identified in a human donor who donated a stem cell graft to a child with Fanconi anemia. CDR3 nucleotide sequence: TGTGCCAGCAGCTTAGTAGGGGGCTCCTACGAGCAGTACTTC. It yields the protein CASSLVGGSYEQYF.